This T cell receptor beta chain was retrieved from a study of shared clonotypes between healthy human individuals. Study-level results: Memory subsets had estimated richness that was generally smaller than that of naive subsets.

V shed 4 bases and J shed 4 bases, with 12 bases lying between them. The CDR3 covers 13 residues. The germline gives CDR1 SGHRS, CDR2 YFSETQ. The method was immunoSEQ multiplex PCR; TCRdb's version includes in-frame clones alone and lacks a portion of them. The sample shows a few million clones, approximately 93% of them seen only once. This clone is a singleton in its sample. Its specificity is unknown. The TCR originated in a man aged 18 to 35 in good health. Some clones in this sample may be carry-over from other donors' samples. The chain carries TRBV5-1 and TRBJ2-7, with a tentative D call TRBD1 (6 bases). Specimen: naive CD4+ T cells from PBMCs. Subset in this sample: CD45RA+ positively selected. The CDR3 bases are TGCGCCAGCAGCATGGGGGCAGTGTACGAGCAGTACTTC. Its protein is CASSMGAVYEQYF.